The T cell receptor beta chain under discussion was sequenced for a study of control samples from healthy donors and cancer patients (dated by TCRdb to the early 2020s). Notes on this clone: Its recognized antigen is unknown. Base qualities were left out, and no much larger clone turns up one base away.

Receptors were amplified or captured by the immunoSEQ multiplex PCR assay. TCRdb provides this immuneACCESS table in a form limited to in-frame rearrangements. Some clones are lacking; in checked studies, under half of them reflect an unresolved V gene, and why the rest are absent is not known. Within this sample are 90,000 to 100,000 clones, with about nine tenths of them counted one time only. Around 14% of the sample rests with the top ten. The sequence was collected from a woman in her 70s in good health. The sequenced material came from blood.

Read as DNA, the sequence is TGTGCCATCAGCCCGTCGGGGTCGGGACAGGGTAGTAAGTGGTACTTC. It is translated as CAISPSGSGQGSKWYF. This chain is built from TRBV10-3 and TRBJ2-7; TRBD1 agrees with 9 junctional bases. In the germline V gene, CDR1 corresponds to ENHRY and CDR2 to SYGVKD. At the junction V is shortened by 6 bases and J by 12 bases; bases outside the gene matches: 21. From the cysteine up to the phenylalanine, the CDR3 has a length of 16 residues. Just CDR3 DNA is preserved here, 48 bases in frame from base 1.